One TCR beta chain is described in this entry. This sample is part of a study of blood T cell repertoires in COVID-19. Across the whole study: Acute and convalescent COVID-19 samples came from the United States, Italy and Spain.

The CDR3 length is 11 residues. The V gene's germline CDR1 is SGDLS and CDR2 YYNGEE. V shed 0 bases and J shed 11 bases, with 8 bases lying between them. Per the original methods: Reference gene primer amplification in the assay estimated nucleated cell counts. TCRdb's table, derived via immunoSEQ multiplex PCR, lists solely in-frame clones and lacks some. The D gene and trimming were derived from the DNA, and the V and J assignments and clone size from that table. In the table there are 150,000 to 200,000 clones, around 87% of which are singletons. The chain joins TRBV9 to TRBJ1-2; a weak D match, TRBD1 (5 bases). This sequence originates from a man aged 35-49 years with active or convalescent COVID-19. The material sequenced was peripheral blood. DNA of the CDR3: TGTGCCAGCAGCGTAGCTGGGGCGTACACCTTC. Amino acids: CASSVAGAYTF.